A single sample gave rise to the 9 T cell receptor beta chains below, sequenced in a study of OX40 agonist ivuxolimab in advanced cancers. Produced via immunoSEQ multiplex PCR; TCRdb's table is partial and in-frame only. The data show 90,000 to 100,000 clones, approximately 95% seen once. The starting material was CD4+ or CD8+ T cells sorted from blood, obtained in a trial of the OX40 agonist ivuxolimab. The source is an adult with an advanced solid tumor such as melanoma, head and neck, liver or kidney cancer.

As DNA, the CDR3 is TGTGCCAGCAGCTTCCCCGAAATGGGCACAGATACGCAGTATTTT. It specifies CASSFPEMGTDTQYF. The V call is TRBV7-9, the J call TRBJ2-3; the D is unclear. This CDR3 comprises 15 residues. Trimming cost V 3 bases and J 1 base, with 11 bases left between them. The V gene's germline CDR1 is SEHNR and CDR2 FQNEAQ (reference sequence).

This clone has just one count. The rearrangement links TRBV4-3 to TRBJ2-1, with 8 bases aligning to TRBD2. The germline V gene has CDR1 LGHNA and CDR2 YSLEER. The CDR3 has 16 amino acids. The trim removed 0 bases at V and 9 bases at J, leaving 10 bases unmatched. CDR3 region: CASSQEALGAGGEQFF. CDR3 bases: TGCGCCAGCAGCCAAGAAGCCTTGGGTGCGGGAGGTGAGCAGTTCTTC.

V and J are TRBV27 and TRBJ1-1; D is possibly TRBD1 (6 bases). This CDR3 contains 15 residues. The V gene lost 1 base and the J gene lost 6 bases, with 15 bases spanning the gap. Germline CDR1 MNHEY, CDR2 SMNVEV (reference sequence). CDR3 sequence reads: CASSLYSGGLSEAFF. The CDR3 bases are TGTGCCAGCAGTTTATACTCGGGGGGGCTCTCTGAAGCTTTCTTT.

The chain recombines TRBV7-9 with TRBJ1-3, with D possibly TRBD1 on 5 matching bases. This CDR3 is 18 amino acids long. Trimming took 5 bases from V and 9 from J, leaving 29 bases between them. Per germline, CDR1 SEHNR and CDR2 FQNEAQ (reference sequence). The CDR3 DNA reads as TGTGCCAGCAGCCCACTAAGGGGCCGGGGGTTCTACCGAGGCACCATATATTTT. This gives the protein CASSPLRGRGFYRGTIYF.

This chain joins TRBV6-5 and TRBJ2-7; either TRBD1 or TRBD2 may supply D (6 bases each). CDR1 and CDR2 from the germline V gene are MNHEY and SVGAGI. This CDR3 contains 14 residues. Trimming left V 2 bases short and J 5 bases short, with 13 bases between. The CDR3 spells CASSYTGASNEQYF. CDR3 coding DNA: TGTGCCAGCAGTTACACGGGGGCTTCAAACGAGCAGTACTTC.

V and J are TRBV6-6 and TRBJ2-7; D is unresolved. CDR1 MNHNY and CDR2 SVGAGI come from the germline V gene (reference sequence). The CDR3 length is 13 residues. Between the trimmed V and J ends, which lost 0 bases and 4 bases, there was a span of 7 bases. The CDR3 DNA is TGTGCCAGCAGTTACTCATCGTATTACGAGCAGTACTTC. As protein: CASSYSSYYEQYF.

This chain connects TRBV6-5 to TRBJ1-4, with a weak D call TRBD1 (6 bases). Germline CDR1 reads MNHEY; CDR2 reads SVGAGI. Trimming removed 5 bases from V and 6 bases from J, with 10 bases in between. This CDR3 has 13 residues. The CDR3 region is CASSARTDEKLFF. The CDR3 nucleotides are TGTGCCAGCAGTGCACGGACAGATGAAAAACTGTTTTTT.

The V gene is TRBV29-1, the J gene TRBJ2-2; D assignment may be TRBD1 or TRBD2 (5 bases each). V was trimmed by 5 bases and J by 3 bases, leaving 13 bases between them. This CDR3 comprises 14 residues. Germline values: CDR1 SQVTM, CDR2 ANQGSEA. CDR3 sequence reads: CSVSWDGYTGELFF. CDR3 DNA sequence: TGCAGCGTTAGTTGGGACGGATACACCGGGGAGCTGTTTTTT.

V usage is TRBV2 and J usage is TRBJ2-7, with a weak D call TRBD2 (5 bases). The CDR3 is 14 amino acids. V was shortened by 8 bases and J by 0 bases, with 14 bases between the two germline ends. Germline CDR1 and CDR2: SNHLY and FYNNEI. The CDR3: CASVLEGSSYEQYF. CDR3 nucleotide sequence: TGTGCCAGCGTCCTGGAAGGGAGCTCCTACGAGCAGTACTTC.